Listed below are T cell receptor beta chains from one sample, sequenced in a study of shared clonotypes between healthy human individuals. This table comes from immunoSEQ multiplex PCR, and its TCRdb copy is limited to in-frame clones, with some not included. The data hold around 550,000 clones, with approximately 95% observed a single time. Material: naive CD8+ T cells sorted from blood. These receptors all stem from a woman in her thirties in good health. Each CDR3 is given with its conserved first and last residue. Fields, in order: CDR3 protein, CDR3 DNA, J gene, CDR3 length, D gene, clone size, V gene. D genes are given only for firm matches. Clone size appears in some rows only: once, few, many, or a class for an expanded clone.

CDR3aa: CSVVGTRFEQYF
CDR3nt: TGCAGCGTTGTTGGGACTAGGTTCGAGCAGTACTTC
j_gene: TRBJ2-7
len: 12
d_gene: TRBD2
abundance: -
v_gene: TRBV29-1

CDR3aa: CASSFLPGLASSYEQYF
CDR3nt: TGTGCCAGCAGTTTTCTACCGGGACTAGCCAGCTCCTACGAGCAGTACTTC
j_gene: TRBJ2-7
len: 17
d_gene: TRBD2
abundance: -
v_gene: TRBV27

CDR3aa: CASSYSDWYEQYF
CDR3nt: TGTGCCAGCAGTTACTCGGACTGGTACGAGCAGTACTTC
j_gene: TRBJ2-7
len: 13
d_gene: -
abundance: -
v_gene: TRBV6-6

CDR3aa: CASKSGNTEAFF
CDR3nt: TGTGCCAGCAAGTCAGGGAACACTGAAGCTTTCTTT
j_gene: TRBJ1-1
len: 12
d_gene: -
abundance: -
v_gene: TRBV27

CDR3aa: CASSWGGQGAYEQYF
CDR3nt: TGTGCCAGTAGTTGGGGTGGACAGGGAGCCTACGAGCAGTACTTC
j_gene: TRBJ2-7
len: 15
d_gene: TRBD1
abundance: -
v_gene: TRBV19

CDR3aa: CASSPSGGTRTSATYEQYF
CDR3nt: TGTGCCAGTAGTCCCTCCGGGGGGACCAGGACTAGCGCTACCTACGAGCAGTACTTC
j_gene: TRBJ2-7
len: 19
d_gene: TRBD2
abundance: -
v_gene: TRBV19

CDR3aa: CASSQLSADTEAFF
CDR3nt: TGCGCCAGCAGCCAACTATCGGCGGACACTGAAGCTTTCTTT
j_gene: TRBJ1-1
len: 14
d_gene: -
abundance: -
v_gene: TRBV4-1

CDR3aa: CASSLDRSGEKLFF
CDR3nt: TGTGCCAGCAGCTTGGACAGATCGGGTGAAAAACTGTTTTTT
j_gene: TRBJ1-4
len: 14
d_gene: -
abundance: -
v_gene: TRBV5-4

CDR3aa: CASSQAGSNQPQHF
CDR3nt: TGCGCCAGCAGCCAAGCCGGTAGCAATCAGCCCCAGCATTTT
j_gene: TRBJ1-5
len: 14
d_gene: -
abundance: once
v_gene: TRBV4-1

CDR3aa: CASSFGVGEWTQGPFF
CDR3nt: TGTGCCAGCAGTTTCGGTGTGGGGGAGTGGACGCAGGGTCCGTTCTTC
j_gene: TRBJ2-1
len: 16
d_gene: -
abundance: -
v_gene: TRBV27

CDR3aa: CASSQPSSGLTDTQYF
CDR3nt: TGTGCCAGCAGTCAACCCTCTAGCGGCCTCACAGATACGCAGTATTTT
j_gene: TRBJ2-3
len: 16
d_gene: TRBD2
abundance: -
v_gene: TRBV27

CDR3aa: CASRKNPREARGGEQFF
CDR3nt: TGTGCCAGCAGGAAAAACCCCCGGGAGGCCCGAGGGGGTGAGCAGTTCTTC
j_gene: TRBJ2-1
len: 17
d_gene: -
abundance: -
v_gene: TRBV7-9

CDR3aa: CSARGAPTEAFF
CDR3nt: TGCAGCGCCCGGGGGGCGCCCACTGAAGCTTTCTTT
j_gene: TRBJ1-1
len: 12
d_gene: -
abundance: -
v_gene: TRBV29-1

CDR3aa: CASSPTGGGTEAFF
CDR3nt: TGTGCCAGCAGTCCAACGGGGGGAGGAACTGAAGCTTTCTTT
j_gene: TRBJ1-1
len: 14
d_gene: -
abundance: -
v_gene: TRBV27

CDR3aa: CASSFRADYEQYF
CDR3nt: TGTGCCAGCAGCTTCAGGGCCGACTACGAGCAGTACTTC
j_gene: TRBJ2-7
len: 13
d_gene: -
abundance: -
v_gene: TRBV13

CDR3aa: CSVELPLIYEQYF
CDR3nt: TGCAGCGTGGAACTTCCACTCATCTACGAGCAGTACTTC
j_gene: TRBJ2-7
len: 13
d_gene: -
abundance: -
v_gene: TRBV29-1

CDR3aa: CASSLLYPSGSPNEQFF
CDR3nt: TGTGCCAGCAGTTTACTTTATCCTAGCGGGAGCCCCAATGAGCAGTTCTTC
j_gene: TRBJ2-1
len: 17
d_gene: TRBD2
abundance: -
v_gene: TRBV28

CDR3aa: CASSQDGGVGTDGYTF
CDR3nt: TGCGCCAGCAGCCAAGATGGGGGTGTCGGGACAGATGGCTACACCTTC
j_gene: TRBJ1-2
len: 16
d_gene: TRBD1
abundance: -
v_gene: TRBV4-1

CDR3aa: CASSGLNHHNQPQHF
CDR3nt: TGTGCCAGCAGTGGCTTGAACCACCACAATCAGCCCCAGCATTTT
j_gene: TRBJ1-5
len: 15
d_gene: -
abundance: -
v_gene: TRBV6-4

CDR3aa: CASSSATSWNTGELFF
CDR3nt: TGTGCCAGCAGTTCTGCAACTAGCTGGAACACCGGGGAGCTGTTTTTT
j_gene: TRBJ2-2
len: 16
d_gene: -
abundance: once
v_gene: TRBV27

CDR3aa: CASSTDSYEQYF
CDR3nt: TGTGCCAGCAGTACAGATTCCTACGAGCAGTACTTC
j_gene: TRBJ2-7
len: 12
d_gene: -
abundance: once
v_gene: TRBV7-9

CDR3aa: CASSAGTGGGNEQFF
CDR3nt: TGTGCCAGCAGCGCCGGGACAGGGGGCGGCAATGAGCAGTTCTTC
j_gene: TRBJ2-1
len: 15
d_gene: TRBD1
abundance: -
v_gene: TRBV27

CDR3aa: CASSMGTGGKGKLFF
CDR3nt: TGTGCCAGCAGTATGGGGACAGGGGGCAAGGGAAAACTGTTTTTT
j_gene: TRBJ1-4
len: 15
d_gene: TRBD1
abundance: -
v_gene: TRBV27

CDR3aa: CASSQDFSGGDGYTF
CDR3nt: TGTGCCAGCAGCCAAGATTTTTCCGGCGGGGATGGCTACACCTTC
j_gene: TRBJ1-2
len: 15
d_gene: -
abundance: -
v_gene: TRBV14

CDR3aa: CSVSPAGVWGQYF
CDR3nt: TGCAGCGTTAGCCCAGCGGGAGTGTGGGGGCAGTACTTC
j_gene: TRBJ2-7
len: 13
d_gene: TRBD2
abundance: -
v_gene: TRBV29-1

CDR3aa: CASGRMGEKLFF
CDR3nt: TGTGCCAGCGGGCGTATGGGGGAAAAACTGTTTTTT
j_gene: TRBJ1-4
len: 12
d_gene: -
abundance: -
v_gene: TRBV28

CDR3aa: CASRDKWQGADEQYF
CDR3nt: TGTGCCAGCAGAGACAAGTGGCAGGGGGCCGACGAGCAGTACTTC
j_gene: TRBJ2-7
len: 15
d_gene: TRBD1
abundance: -
v_gene: TRBV27

CDR3aa: CASSVGTGDLYEQYF
CDR3nt: TGTGCCAGCAGCGTAGGGACAGGGGACCTCTACGAGCAGTACTTC
j_gene: TRBJ2-7
len: 15
d_gene: TRBD1
abundance: -
v_gene: TRBV9

CDR3aa: CASSLRDASNTEAFF
CDR3nt: TGTGCCAGCAGTTTACGGGACGCGTCGAACACTGAAGCTTTCTTT
j_gene: TRBJ1-1
len: 15
d_gene: -
abundance: -
v_gene: TRBV27

CDR3aa: CASRETTSTDTQYF
CDR3nt: TGTGCCAGCAGAGAGACTACTAGCACAGATACGCAGTATTTT
j_gene: TRBJ2-3
len: 14
d_gene: -
abundance: -
v_gene: TRBV5-6

CDR3aa: CATTTGVNTEAFF
CDR3nt: TGTGCCACCACGACAGGGGTGAACACTGAAGCTTTCTTT
j_gene: TRBJ1-1
len: 13
d_gene: TRBD1
abundance: -
v_gene: TRBV19

CDR3aa: CSVRTSGSQTGELFF
CDR3nt: TGCAGCGTGCGGACTAGCGGGAGTCAAACCGGGGAGCTGTTTTTT
j_gene: TRBJ2-2
len: 15
d_gene: TRBD2
abundance: -
v_gene: TRBV29-1

CDR3aa: CASTDRANTEAFF
CDR3nt: TGTGCCAGCACAGACAGGGCGAACACTGAAGCTTTCTTT
j_gene: TRBJ1-1
len: 13
d_gene: TRBD1
abundance: -
v_gene: TRBV28

CDR3aa: CASRLRDYLGGELFF
CDR3nt: TGTGCCAGCAGGCTCCGGGACTACCTTGGCGGGGAGCTGTTTTTT
j_gene: TRBJ2-2
len: 15
d_gene: TRBD2
abundance: once
v_gene: TRBV28

CDR3aa: CASSLDPTSGSWYEQYF
CDR3nt: TGTGCCAGCAGTTTAGACCCGACTAGCGGGAGCTGGTACGAGCAGTACTTC
j_gene: TRBJ2-7
len: 17
d_gene: TRBD2
abundance: -
v_gene: TRBV28

CDR3aa: CASSVRQDYNEQFF
CDR3nt: TGTGCCAGCAGCGTACGCCAGGACTACAATGAGCAGTTCTTC
j_gene: TRBJ2-1
len: 14
d_gene: -
abundance: once
v_gene: TRBV9

CDR3aa: CASSVGGAVPAYEQYF
CDR3nt: TGTGCCAGCAGCGTAGGGGGGGCAGTTCCCGCCTACGAGCAGTACTTC
j_gene: TRBJ2-7
len: 16
d_gene: -
abundance: -
v_gene: TRBV9

CDR3aa: CASSQEGGGGPEAFF
CDR3nt: TGCGCCAGCAGCCAAGAGGGCGGAGGGGGACCTGAAGCTTTCTTT
j_gene: TRBJ1-1
len: 15
d_gene: -
abundance: -
v_gene: TRBV4-1

CDR3aa: CASRPGTAYEQYF
CDR3nt: TGTGCCAGCAGACCCGGGACTGCATACGAGCAGTACTTC
j_gene: TRBJ2-7
len: 13
d_gene: -
abundance: -
v_gene: TRBV5-6

CDR3aa: CASSFTDSYEQYF
CDR3nt: TGTGCCAGCAGTTTTACAGACTCCTACGAGCAGTACTTC
j_gene: TRBJ2-7
len: 13
d_gene: -
abundance: -
v_gene: TRBV27

CDR3aa: CASTGQTGYTEQYF
CDR3nt: TGTGCCAGCACCGGCCAAACAGGTTATACCGAGCAGTACTTC
j_gene: TRBJ2-7
len: 14
d_gene: -
abundance: -
v_gene: TRBV5-6

CDR3aa: CASSWGDYNEQFF
CDR3nt: TGTGCCAGCAGCTGGGGGGATTACAATGAGCAGTTCTTC
j_gene: TRBJ2-1
len: 13
d_gene: -
abundance: -
v_gene: TRBV6-6